These 15 T cell receptor beta chains were all obtained from the same sample, sequenced in a study of post-analysis software for immune sequencing data (dated by TCRdb to 2014 to 2015). What the research found in general, with its limitations: Patients showed significantly higher frequencies than controls for roughly five TRBV segments, among them TRBV5-6, TRBV5-1 and TRBV20-1.

Library method: PCR. Sequencing was performed on an Illumina HiSeq 2500. To reduce PCR and sequencing biases, unique molecular identifiers were incorporated into the TCR beta cDNA libraries. TCRdb passed the public sequencing reads through fastp at Q25 and MiXCR, retaining productive beta sequences. Duplicate CDR3 protein sequences are folded into a single record with the most common DNA and genes. The table for this sample lists about 200,000 distinct CDR3 sequences; approximately 29% of them were counted only once. Approximately 3% of the sample rests with the top ten. Their antigens are not known. Sequenced sample: blood. These receptors all come from a girl aged 2-17 years with multiple sclerosis.

As concerns this clonotype: A much larger clone sits a single nucleotide away, making a read error possible. The chain couples TRBV9 to TRBJ2-5; D is unclear. The end of the DNA is better explained by TRBJ2-1, so the J call may be wrong. The germline gives CDR1 SGDLS, CDR2 YYNGEE. This CDR3 spans 15 amino acids. DNA for the CDR3: TGTGCCAGCAGCGTTTCGTCTGGTGATCAAGAGACCCAGTTCTTC. This gives the protein CASSVSSGDQETQFF.

This clonotype was seen only a few times. V usage is TRBV29-1 and J usage is TRBJ1-1; 8 bases are a match to TRBD1. There are 12 residues in the CDR3. Germline V CDR1 and CDR2: SQVTM, ANQGSEA. The J segment lost 8 bases and the V segment lost 7 bases, leaving 9 bases of the junction unmatched. The CDR3 protein is CSAGQGLGEAFF. CDR3 DNA sequence: TGCAGCGCAGGACAGGGCCTTGGAGAAGCTTTCTTT.

This clonotype showed up just a few times. This chain uses TRBV5-1 with TRBJ2-1; D possibly matches TRBD1 or TRBD2 (5 bases each). V dropped 0 bases and J dropped 6 bases, with 19 bases sitting between them. The germline V gene encodes CDR1 SGHRS and CDR2 YFSETQ. The length of the CDR3 is 17 residues. DNA of the CDR3: TGCGCCAGCAGCTTGGGAGGGGCCCCAAAGGGGCTCAATGAGCAGTTCTTC. It is translated as CASSLGGAPKGLNEQFF.

To note about this clonotype: A much larger clone lies a single base off, so this may be a read error. V usage is TRBV12-3 or TRBV12-4 and J usage is TRBJ2-1, with no clear D. The ends were cut back, 3 bases at V and 13 bases at J, with 16 bases in the middle. The CDR3 consists of 13 residues. The CDR3 DNA follows: TGTGCCAGCAGTTTTTTTATCGGAGAGACCCAGTTCTTC. This encodes CASSFFIGETQFF.

This clonotype was observed many times. V usage is TRBV6-2 or TRBV6-3 and J usage is TRBJ2-1; the D is unclear. V dropped 2 bases and J dropped 12 bases, with 14 bases sitting between them. This CDR3 is 13 amino acids long. Looked up from germline, CDR1 is MNHEY and CDR2 is SVGEGT. The CDR3 DNA reads TGTGCCAGCAGTTACCCCGGTGAGGTGGGGCAGTTCTTC. Protein: CASSYPGEVGQFF.

The chain recombines TRBV7-2 with TRBJ1-5, with 10 nucleotides matching TRBD1. V gave up 5 bases and J gave up 6 bases; unmatched junction bases: 7. The germline V gene has CDR1 SGHTA and CDR2 FQGNSA. The CDR3 consists of 15 residues. The CDR3: CASSQRTGGSQPQHF. CDR3 nucleotides: TGTGCCAGCAGCCAAAGGACAGGGGGATCTCAGCCCCAGCATTTT.

To note about this clonotype: A read error is possible here, since a much larger clone lies one base away. The rearrangement links TRBV5-1 to TRBJ2-7; weak D call: TRBD2 (5 bases). CDR1 and CDR2 (germline): SGHRS, YFSETQ. This CDR3 spans 17 amino acids. Between the trimmed V and J ends, which lost 3 bases and 2 bases, there was a span of 21 bases. This chain's CDR3 is CASSSYPSSRSPYEQYF. The CDR3 DNA sequence: TGCGCCAGCAGCTCCTATCCCTCTAGCAGGAGCCCCTACGAGCAGTACTTC.

This rearrangement joins TRBV20-1 to TRBJ2-1; TRBD2 agrees at 11 bases. This CDR3 has 15 residues. Germline assignment: CDR1 DFQATT and CDR2 SNEGSKA (reference sequence). Trimming at V came to 1 base and at J to 4 bases, leaving 3 bases not matched to a gene. CDR3 DNA sequence: TGCAGTGCTAGAGGGACTAGCGGGCATTACAATGAGCAGTTCTTC. It encodes CSARGTSGHYNEQFF.

V gene TRBV10-3 combines with J gene TRBJ2-2; no clear D gene. From germline, CDR1 is ENHRY and CDR2 SYGVKD. This CDR3 region has 15 residues. Trimming removed 2 bases at V and 4 bases at J, with 11 bases between. For the CDR3, the DNA is TGTGCCATCAGTGAGGGTCAGGTCCGCACCGGGGAGCTGTTTTTT. Translating it yields CAISEGQVRTGELFF.

As for this clonotype: This sequence may be a read error, since a much larger clone differs from it by one base. The chain couples TRBV27 to TRBJ1-5, with TRBD1 matching over 7 bases. This CDR3 contains 15 residues. Germline V lookup: CDR1 MNHEY, CDR2 SMNVEV (reference sequence). CDR3 nucleotides: TGTGCCAGCAACCTGGGACAGCCTAGCGATCAGCCCCAGCATTTT. This gives the protein CASNLGQPSDQPQHF.

The chain employs TRBV12-3 or TRBV12-4 and TRBJ2-5; 10 positions match TRBD1. The V gene end was trimmed by 5 bases and the J gene end by 11 bases; junction bases not matched to a gene: 17. The CDR3 length is 16 residues. Written as DNA, the CDR3 is TGTGCCAGCAGTCCAGGACAGGGGGTAGGTGTCGCTGAGCAGTACTTC. This codes for CASSPGQGVGVAEQYF.

This clonotype was detected a few times. The chain uses TRBV5-1 and TRBJ2-3; D remains unclear. CDR1 and CDR2 from the germline V gene are SGHRS and YFSETQ. The CDR3 length is 15 residues. Trimming shortened V by 0 bases and J by 0 bases, and 8 bases separated the two germline ends. The CDR3 loop reads CASSLGYGSTDTQYF. The CDR3 coding sequence is TGCGCCAGCAGCTTGGGATATGGAAGCACAGATACGCAGTATTTT. Variable domain in full (rest from reference TRBV5-1 and TRBJ2-3): KAGVTQTPRYLIKTRGQQVTLSCSPISGHRSVSWYQQTPGQGLQFLFEYFSETQRNKGNFPGRFSGRQFSNSRSEMNVSTLELGDSALYLCASSLGYGSTDTQYFGPGTRLTVL.

Concerning this clonotype: This may be a read error, as it is one base from a much larger clone. The rearrangement links TRBV5-1 to TRBJ2-3; 8 positions agree with TRBD2. This CDR3 has 15 amino acids. CDR1 is SGHRS and CDR2 is YFSETQ in the germline V gene. CDR3 in amino acids: CTSSIGRAGTDTQYF. CDR3 in DNA: TGCACCAGCAGCATCGGGAGGGCCGGCACAGATACGCAGTATTTT.

V is TRBV20-1 and J is TRBJ1-1; 7 nucleotides align to TRBD1. This CDR3 spans 13 amino acids. The germline V gene has CDR1 DFQATT and CDR2 SNEGSKA (reference sequence). V lost 5 bases and J lost 6; bases outside the gene matches: 9. CDR3 nucleotide sequence: TGCAGTGCTCTCAGACAGGGCCTGGCTGAAGCTTTCTTT. As protein: CSALRQGLAEAFF.

Remarks on this clonotype: A read error may be the cause here, since a much bigger clone is one base away. The rearrangement links TRBV11-1 to TRBJ2-1; the D gene is possibly TRBD2 (5 bases). Germline assignment: CDR1 SGHAT and CDR2 FQDESV (reference sequence). This CDR3 spans 16 amino acids. The CDR3 DNA reads as TGTGCCAGCAGCTTGCGTGTCAGGAGCGGCTACAATGCGCAGTTCTTC. This sequence encodes CASSLRVRSGYNAQFF.